This is a list of T cell receptor beta chains from one sample in a study of brain T cells in children with intractable seizures. Profiled with immunoSEQ multiplex PCR; TCRdb holds only in-frame clones, not every one. This table has 50,000 to 75,000 clones, about 96% appearing once. The starting material was peripheral blood, obtained at surgery. All receptors derive from a boy under two years old with focal cortical dysplasia and intractable seizures. CDR3s include the opening cysteine and the closing phenylalanine or tryptophan. The order of the fields is D gene, V gene, J gene, clone size, CDR3 DNA, CDR3 protein. D genes are given only for firm matches. The size of a clone is reported for some rows only, either as once, few or many, or as a class for expanded clones.

-,TRBV6-5,TRBJ1-1,-,TGTGCCAGCAGTTATAGGACCGCCAGGCGGGACACTGAAGCTTTCTTT,CASSYRTARRDTEAFF
TRBD1,TRBV10-2,TRBJ2-2,-,TGCGCCAGCAGTGGATTTCGACAGGGTGTAAACACCGGGGAGCTGTTTTTT,CASSGFRQGVNTGELFF
-,TRBV28,TRBJ2-7,-,TGTGCCAGCAGTTTAACGCAGGGTAATGTGTACGAGCAGTACTTC,CASSLTQGNVYEQYF
TRBD1,TRBV27,TRBJ1-1,-,TGTGCCAGCACCCTAGGGACAGGGAACACTGAAGCTTTCTTT,CASTLGTGNTEAFF
-,TRBV5-1,TRBJ1-4,-,TGCGCCAGCAGCCCCGACAGAACGGCGGGAAAACTGTTTTTT,CASSPDRTAGKLFF
-,TRBV5-1,TRBJ1-3,-,TGCGCCAGCAGCTTGGAGGGCTCTGGAAACACCATATATTTT,CASSLEGSGNTIYF
TRBD2,TRBV9,TRBJ2-3,-,TGTGCCAGCAGCGTCTGGGCTAGCGGGGGCAGCACAGATACGCAGTATTTT,CASSVWASGGSTDTQYF
-,TRBV5-3,TRBJ1-1,-,TGTGCCAGAAGCTTTTATAGTACTGAAGCTTTCTTT,CARSFYSTEAFF
TRBD1,TRBV27,TRBJ2-2,-,TGTGCCAGCAGTTCCCCGATAAGGGGACAGGGGGTTGCCGGGGAGCTGTTTTTT,CASSSPIRGQGVAGELFF
TRBD1,TRBV6-6,TRBJ1-4,-,TGTGCCAGCAGTCTCCCGGACAGGGTTAGCGAAAAACTGTTTTTT,CASSLPDRVSEKLFF
TRBD1,TRBV7-7,TRBJ1-6,few,TGTGCCAGCAGCTTACGTCAGGACAGGGGATCACCCCTCCACTTT,CASSLRQDRGSPLHF
-,TRBV7-9,TRBJ1-6,-,TGTGCCAGCAGCGCACCCCCCCCGAGGAATTCACCCCTCCACTTT,CASSAPPPRNSPLHF
-,TRBV5-6,TRBJ2-7,-,TGTGCCAGCAGCCGCCGGGGCACGAGCTCCTACGAGCAGTACTTC,CASSRRGTSSYEQYF
TRBD1,TRBV5-1,TRBJ2-5,-,TGCGCCAGCAGCTTACAGGGGGACTGGGAGACCCAGTACTTC,CASSLQGDWETQYF
TRBD1,TRBV19,TRBJ2-3,-,TGTGCCACTTGGGACAGAATTAGCACAGATACGCAGTATTTT,CATWDRISTDTQYF
-,TRBV7-8,TRBJ2-2,-,TGTGCCAGCAGCTTCCAAACTTCCTCCACCGGGGAGCTGTTTTTT,CASSFQTSSTGELFF
-,TRBV25-1,TRBJ2-5,-,TGTGCCAGCCACCCTGTGGGAGTCGAGACCCAGTACTTC,CASHPVGVETQYF
TRBD1,TRBV10-1,TRBJ2-7,-,TGCGCCAGCGGGCTCGACAGGGGTCGATACGAGCAGTACTTC,CASGLDRGRYEQYF
TRBD2,TRBV29-1,TRBJ2-3,-,TGCAGCGTTGAAGCCGGGACTAGAACGTATTTT,CSVEAGTRTYF
TRBD1,TRBV3-1/TRBV3-2,TRBJ1-3,-,TGTGCCAGCAGGCCGGGACAGGGGACCGGAAACACCATATATTTT,CASRPGQGTGNTIYF
TRBD1,TRBV18,TRBJ2-3,-,TGTGCCAGCTTACTGGACAGGGATCGAGATACGCAGTATTTT,CASLLDRDRDTQYF
-,TRBV27,TRBJ2-7,-,TGTGCCAGCAGTTCAACGGGCCACGAGCAGTACTTC,CASSSTGHEQYF
TRBD1,TRBV27,TRBJ2-7,-,TGTGCCAGCGCGCCGGGACAGGGCGTGGGAGAGCAGTACTTC,CASAPGQGVGEQYF
-,TRBV5-1,TRBJ1-3,-,TGCGCCAGCAGCTTGACAGGCTTTGGAAACACCATATATTTT,CASSLTGFGNTIYF
-,TRBV7-2,TRBJ2-3,-,TGTGCCAGCAGCTTCACAGATACGCAGTATTTT,CASSFTDTQYF
-,TRBV24-1,TRBJ2-1,-,TGTGCCACCAGTGATTTGCATCCGGGAGCCGCCTACAATGAGCAGTTCTTC,CATSDLHPGAAYNEQFF
-,TRBV7-9,TRBJ2-2,-,TGTGCCAGCAGCTTAGCGGGAGGGAACACCGGGGAGCTGTTTTTT,CASSLAGGNTGELFF
TRBD1,TRBV7-3,TRBJ2-1,-,TGTGCCAGCAGCCCACAGGGGGCGGGCAATGAGCAGTTCTTC,CASSPQGAGNEQFF
-,TRBV7-2,TRBJ2-7,-,TGTGCCAGCAGCTTAGGCCACACGACGGGACAAGCCTACGAGCAGTACTTC,CASSLGHTTGQAYEQYF
-,TRBV12-2,TRBJ1-5,-,TGTGCAAGTCGCCGAAGTGGGACAGATAGCAATCAGCCCCAGCATTTT,CASRRSGTDSNQPQHF
-,TRBV29-1,TRBJ2-3,-,TGCAGCGCGGGCGGGACAACCACAGATACGCAGTATTTT,CSAGGTTTDTQYF
TRBD1,TRBV5-1,TRBJ2-2,-,TGCGCCAGCAGCCGATCAAGGACAGGGGGGGCGAACACCGGGGAGCTGTTTTTT,CASSRSRTGGANTGELFF
TRBD2,TRBV4-3,TRBJ2-3,once,TGCGCCAGCAGCCAAGATGGATCGGGAGGCGGCACAGATACGCAGTATTTT,CASSQDGSGGGTDTQYF
-,TRBV12-3/TRBV12-4,TRBJ2-2,once,TGTGCCAGCAGTTCCGTGAACACCGGGGAGCTGTTTTTT,CASSSVNTGELFF
-,TRBV27,TRBJ1-2,-,TGTGCCAGCGGGGCTTATAGGGGGGATGGCTACACCTTC,CASGAYRGDGYTF
-,TRBV19,TRBJ2-5,-,TGTGCCAGTAGTGCGACAGGAGGTCGGGAGACCCAGTACTTC,CASSATGGRETQYF
-,TRBV24-1,TRBJ1-5,-,TGTGCCACCAGTGAGAACAATAGCAATCAGCCCCAGCATTTT,CATSENNSNQPQHF